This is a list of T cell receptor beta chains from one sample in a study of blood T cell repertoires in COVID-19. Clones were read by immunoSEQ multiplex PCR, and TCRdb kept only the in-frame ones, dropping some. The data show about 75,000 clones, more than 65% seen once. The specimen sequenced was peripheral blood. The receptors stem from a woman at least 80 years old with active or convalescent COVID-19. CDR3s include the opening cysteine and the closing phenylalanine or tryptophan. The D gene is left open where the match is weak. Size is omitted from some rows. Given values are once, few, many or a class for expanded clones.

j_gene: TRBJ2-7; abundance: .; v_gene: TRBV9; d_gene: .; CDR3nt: TGTGCCAGCAGCGTAGGGGGCCGATCCTACGAGCAGTACTTC; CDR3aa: CASSVGGRSYEQYF
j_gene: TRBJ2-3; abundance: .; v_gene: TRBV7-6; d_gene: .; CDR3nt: TGTGCCAGCAGCTTAGTTGGCAGCACAGATACGCAGTATTTT; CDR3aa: CASSLVGSTDTQYF
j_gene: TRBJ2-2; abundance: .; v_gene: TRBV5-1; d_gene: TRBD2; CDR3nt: TGCGCCAGCAGTGCGGGACTAGCGGGAGAGACCGGGGAGCTGTTTTTT; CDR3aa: CASSAGLAGETGELFF
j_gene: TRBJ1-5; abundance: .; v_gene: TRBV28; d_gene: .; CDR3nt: TGTGCCAGCAGTTTATTCCGCCCGGGGGACCAGCCCCAGCATTTT; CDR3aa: CASSLFRPGDQPQHF
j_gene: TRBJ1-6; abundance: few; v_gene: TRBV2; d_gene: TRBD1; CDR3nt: TGTGCCAGCAGTGAAATAACAGGGGGCCGTTCACCCCTCCACTTT; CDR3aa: CASSEITGGRSPLHF
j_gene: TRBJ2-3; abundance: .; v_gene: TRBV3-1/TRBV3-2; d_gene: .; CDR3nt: TGTGCCAGCAGCCAACGCGTTACGCAGTATTTT; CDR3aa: CASSQRVTQYF
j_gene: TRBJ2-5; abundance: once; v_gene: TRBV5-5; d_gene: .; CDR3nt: TGTGCCAGCAGCTGGGGGGGCATCCAAGAGACCCAGTACTTC; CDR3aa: CASSWGGIQETQYF
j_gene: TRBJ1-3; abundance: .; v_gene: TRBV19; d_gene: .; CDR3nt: TGTGCCAGTAGTATCGACTACGGCTCTGGAAACACCATATATTTT; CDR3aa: CASSIDYGSGNTIYF
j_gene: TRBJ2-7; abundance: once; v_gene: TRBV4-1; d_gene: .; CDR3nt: TGCGCCAGCAGCCTTCACGGGCCGGGAGAGCAGTACTTC; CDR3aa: CASSLHGPGEQYF
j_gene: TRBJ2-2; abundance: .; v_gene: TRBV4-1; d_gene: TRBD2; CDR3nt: TGCGCCAGCAGCCAAGACGGGGGGGCGAACACCGGGGAGCTGTTTTTT; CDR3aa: CASSQDGGANTGELFF
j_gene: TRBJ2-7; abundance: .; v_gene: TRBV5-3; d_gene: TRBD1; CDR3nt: TGTGCCAGAAGCCCCGGGACAGCTCCTTACTTC; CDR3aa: CARSPGTAPYF
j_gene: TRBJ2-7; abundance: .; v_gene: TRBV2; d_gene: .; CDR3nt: TGTGCCAGCAGGCTACAGGGATCCCTCGAGCAGTACTTC; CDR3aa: CASRLQGSLEQYF
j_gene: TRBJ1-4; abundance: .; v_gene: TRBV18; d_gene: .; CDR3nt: TGTGCCAGCTCACCCGCCAGGGGAACTAATGAAAAACTGTTTTTT; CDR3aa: CASSPARGTNEKLFF
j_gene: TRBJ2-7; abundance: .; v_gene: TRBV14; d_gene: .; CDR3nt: TGTGCCAGCAGCCAAGATTCGTTCCGCGAGCAGTACTTC; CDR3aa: CASSQDSFREQYF
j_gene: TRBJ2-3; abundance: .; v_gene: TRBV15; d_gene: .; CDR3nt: TGTGCCACCAGCCTACGGACTAGCACAGATACGCAGTATTTT; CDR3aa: CATSLRTSTDTQYF
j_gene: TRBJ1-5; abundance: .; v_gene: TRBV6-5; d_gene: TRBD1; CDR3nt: TGTGCCAGCAGGGACAGGGAACGTAATCAGCCCCAGCATTTT; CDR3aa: CASRDRERNQPQHF
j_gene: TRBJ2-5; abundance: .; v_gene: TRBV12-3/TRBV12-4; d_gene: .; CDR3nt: TGTGCCAGCAGTTTTCGGAGGAAGGAGACCCAGTACTTC; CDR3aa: CASSFRRKETQYF
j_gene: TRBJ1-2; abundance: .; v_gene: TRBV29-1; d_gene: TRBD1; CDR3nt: TGCAGCGTTATGGGACAGGGGGAAGGTGGCTACACCTTC; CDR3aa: CSVMGQGEGGYTF
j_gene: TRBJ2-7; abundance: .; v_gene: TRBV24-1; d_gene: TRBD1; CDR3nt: TGTGCCACCAGTGACCCGGGACAGGGGGCCTACGAGCAGTACTTC; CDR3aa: CATSDPGQGAYEQYF
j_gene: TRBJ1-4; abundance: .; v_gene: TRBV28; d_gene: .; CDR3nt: TGTGCCAGCAGTCCGCATGGGGGCCTCGATGAAAAACTGTTTTTT; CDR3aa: CASSPHGGLDEKLFF
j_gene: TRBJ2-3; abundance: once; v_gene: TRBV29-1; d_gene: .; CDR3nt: TGCAGCGTTGAAGCAGGTTCTACTAGCACAGATACGCAGTATTTT; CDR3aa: CSVEAGSTSTDTQYF
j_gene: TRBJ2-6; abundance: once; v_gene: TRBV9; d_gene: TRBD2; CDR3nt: TGTGCCAGCAGCGCCCGAGGGACTAGCGGCCGGGGGGCCAACGTCCTGACTTTC; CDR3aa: CASSARGTSGRGANVLTF
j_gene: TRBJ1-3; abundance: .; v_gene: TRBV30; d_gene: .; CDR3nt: TGTGCCTGGGAACGACTCCACTCTGGAAACACCATATATTTT; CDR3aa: CAWERLHSGNTIYF
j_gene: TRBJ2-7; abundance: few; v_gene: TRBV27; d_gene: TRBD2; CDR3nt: TGTGCCAGCAGTTTCTTACTGCCCGCGGGGGAACGAGAGGAGCAGTACTTC; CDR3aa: CASSFLLPAGEREEQYF
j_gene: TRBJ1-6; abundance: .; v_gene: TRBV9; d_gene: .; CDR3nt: TGTGCCAGCAGCGTAGTCGCGGGTAGGAATTCACCCCTCCACTTT; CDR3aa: CASSVVAGRNSPLHF
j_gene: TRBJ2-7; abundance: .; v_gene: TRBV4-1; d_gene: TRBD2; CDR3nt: TGCGCCAGCAGCCAAGGGGCTAGCGGAGAGGAGCAGTACTTC; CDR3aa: CASSQGASGEEQYF
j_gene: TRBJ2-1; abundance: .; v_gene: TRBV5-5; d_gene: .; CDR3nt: TGTGCCAGCAGCTTGTTTCAGCGGAATGAGCAGTTCTTC; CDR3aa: CASSLFQRNEQFF
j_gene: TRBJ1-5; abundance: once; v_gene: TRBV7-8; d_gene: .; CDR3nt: TGTGCCAGCAGCCTTGCCCTCGGTGGCAATCAGCCCCAGCATTTT; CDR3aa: CASSLALGGNQPQHF
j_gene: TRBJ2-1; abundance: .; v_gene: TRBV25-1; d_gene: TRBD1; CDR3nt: TGTGCCAGCAGGGGACAGGGGGCCCGATCCTACAATGAGCAGTTCTTC; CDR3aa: CASRGQGARSYNEQFF
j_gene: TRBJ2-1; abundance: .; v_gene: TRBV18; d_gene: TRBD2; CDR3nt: TGTGCCAGCTCACCATTCTCCCCGGGGACTAGTACCGATGAGCAGTTCTTC; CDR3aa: CASSPFSPGTSTDEQFF
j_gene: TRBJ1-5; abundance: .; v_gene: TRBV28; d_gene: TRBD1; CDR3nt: TGTGCCAGCAGGGCTACAGGGGGACAGCCCCAGCATTTT; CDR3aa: CASRATGGQPQHF
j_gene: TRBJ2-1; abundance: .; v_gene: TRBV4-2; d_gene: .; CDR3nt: TGTGCCAGCAGCCAAGCCCCCGACACGGTGGTCGCGTTCTTC; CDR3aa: CASSQAPDTVVAFF
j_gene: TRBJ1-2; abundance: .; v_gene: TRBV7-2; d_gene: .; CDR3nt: TGTGCCAGCAGCTTAGCCCAGAACTATGGCTACACCTTC; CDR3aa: CASSLAQNYGYTF
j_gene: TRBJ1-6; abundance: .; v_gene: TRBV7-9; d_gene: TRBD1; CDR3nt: TGTGCCAGCAGCTCCCCCCCTAAGGACAGGATTAATTCACCCCTCCACTTT; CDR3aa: CASSSPPKDRINSPLHF
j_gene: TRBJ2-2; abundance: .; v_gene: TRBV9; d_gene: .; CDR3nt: TGTGCCAGCAGCCCCTACACCGGGGAGCTGTTTTTT; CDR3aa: CASSPYTGELFF
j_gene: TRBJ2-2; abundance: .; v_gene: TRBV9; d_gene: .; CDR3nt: TGTGCCAGCAGCGTAGATTCAGGAGGCAGGGGCGCCACCGGGGAGCTGTTTTTT; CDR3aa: CASSVDSGGRGATGELFF
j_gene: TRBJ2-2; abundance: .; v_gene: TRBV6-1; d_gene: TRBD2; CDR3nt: TGTGCCAGCAGTGGAGCCCGAAGCGGGAGGGGGACCGGGGAGCTGTTTTTT; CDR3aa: CASSGARSGRGTGELFF
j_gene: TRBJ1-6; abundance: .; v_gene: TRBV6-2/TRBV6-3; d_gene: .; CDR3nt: TGTGCCAGCAGTTCAGTGGGGTCCAGGGCCTCACCCCTCCACTTT; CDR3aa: CASSSVGSRASPLHF